A single sample gave rise to the 29 T cell receptor beta chains below, sequenced in a study of CD8+ T cells in alopecia areata. Sequencing relied on a cDNA template that was reverse transcribed from extracted RNA. Data came from immunoSEQ multiplex PCR; TCRdb stores just in-frame clones and leaves some out. The table includes roughly 200,000 clones, roughly 64% detected once. Treatment meaning: oral pan-JAK inhibitor, 5-10 mg twice daily. The sample was CD8+ T cells sorted from blood, taken at week 24, from a patient treated with tofacitinib. These receptors came from a human donor with alopecia areata.

This clone showed up just a few times. The gene calls are TRBV27 and TRBJ2-1, with D possibly being TRBD1 or TRBD2 (5 bases each). Looked up from germline, CDR1 is MNHEY and CDR2 is SMNVEV (reference sequence). The V end was cut by 6 bases, the J end by 9 bases, with 18 bases between. The CDR3 runs to 14 residues. This CDR3 reads CASRPGPLLGEQFF. The DNA of the CDR3 is TGTGCCAGCAGACCGGGACCATTATTGGGTGAGCAGTTCTTC.

This clone was counted once. J is TRBJ2-7 and V is TRBV30; D is undetermined. Per the germline V gene, CDR1 is GTSNPN and CDR2 is SVGIG (reference sequence). The CDR3 has 13 residues. Deletions cut 3 bases from V and 6 bases from J, with 15 bases between. The CDR3 DNA is TGTGCCTGGAGAGCCCTGGCCCCGGGCGAGCAGTACTTC. Translated: CAWRALAPGEQYF.

This chain uses TRBV7-2 with TRBJ1-1, with D hard to call. This CDR3 spans 15 amino acids. Germline V gene lookup returns CDR1 SGHTA and CDR2 FQGNSA. V was clipped by 0 bases and J by 1 base, with 9 bases between them. DNA for the CDR3: TGTGCCAGCAGCTTAGCTTGGGTGGAGAACACTGAAGCTTTCTTT. Its translation: CASSLAWVENTEAFF.

Of note for this clone: The sample holds other DNA sequences that translate to the same CDR3. The rearrangement uses TRBV29-1 and TRBJ2-5; D is perhaps TRBD1 (6 bases). The CDR3 loop spans 13 amino acids. Germline CDR1 reads SQVTM; CDR2 reads ANQGSEA. The ends were cut back, 0 bases at V and 5 bases at J, with 10 bases in the middle. CDR3 amino acids: CSVEDRGWETQYF. The CDR3 DNA reads as TGCAGCGTTGAAGACAGGGGCTGGGAGACCCAGTACTTC.

There are a few counts of this clone. The gene calls are TRBV5-1 and TRBJ1-6; 7 nucleotides agree with TRBD1. Germline-derived CDR1 and CDR2 are SGHRS and YFSETQ. The trim removed 4 bases at V and 5 bases at J, leaving 6 bases unmatched. The CDR3 loop spans 15 amino acids. Here the CDR3 DNA reads TGCGCCAGCAGCGGATCCGGGACAGATAATTCACCCCTCCACTTT. Amino acid sequence: CASSGSGTDNSPLHF.

The genes are TRBV10-3 and TRBJ2-1; D remains unclear. The CDR3 loop spans 15 amino acids. Germline V gene data show CDR1 as ENHRY and CDR2 as SYGVKD. Trimming took 5 bases from V and 0 from J, leaving 11 bases between them. Written as DNA, the CDR3 is TGTGCCATCAGTTACACCGGTAGCTCCTACAATGAGCAGTTCTTC. Encoded protein: CAISYTGSSYNEQFF.

V usage is TRBV5-5 and J usage is TRBJ2-7; no firm D call. With 1 base removed from V and 5 bases from J, the gap between germline ends came to 1 base. Germline CDR1 is SGHKS and CDR2 is YYEKEE (reference sequence). This CDR3 is built from 10 residues. CDR3 in amino acids: CASSLNEQYF. CDR3 nucleotides: TGTGCCAGCAGCTTGAACGAGCAGTACTTC.

This clone was recorded a few times. CDR3 nucleotide sequence: TGTGCCACCAGCCCACGGGTAAACGGGAATGAGCAGTTCTTC. Translation gives CATSPRVNGNEQFF. The chain has TRBV15 and TRBJ2-1; D not certain. Trimming shortened V by 5 bases and J by 7 bases, and 15 bases separated the two germline ends. This CDR3 is 14 amino acids long. CDR1 and CDR2 from the germline V gene are LNHNV and YYDKDF (reference sequence).

The chain recombines TRBV7-3 with TRBJ2-5, with D perhaps TRBD2 (7 bases). Germline V lookup: CDR1 SGHTA, CDR2 FQGTGA. V was pared by 6 bases and J by 0 bases, with 14 bases between. There are 15 residues in the CDR3. CDR3: CASSTGGGNQETQYF. Here the CDR3 DNA reads TGTGCCAGCAGTACGGGGGGCGGAAACCAAGAGACCCAGTACTTC.

V usage is TRBV10-3 and J usage is TRBJ2-7; tentatively, D is TRBD1 (6 bases). Trimming shortened V by 5 bases and J by 0 bases, and 14 bases separated the two germline ends. This CDR3 has 15 residues. From germline, CDR1 is ENHRY and CDR2 SYGVKD. The CDR3 loop reads CAISLYRDNSYEQYF. CDR3 sequence (DNA): TGTGCCATCAGTTTGTACCGGGACAACTCCTACGAGCAGTACTTC.

The V call is TRBV30, the J call TRBJ1-2; D gene ambiguous. The V gene's germline CDR1 is GTSNPN and CDR2 SVGIG (reference sequence). Trimming removed 5 bases at V and 2 bases at J, with 12 bases between. This CDR3 has 13 residues. The CDR3 loop reads CAWFPPSNYGYTF. The CDR3 region has the DNA TGTGCCTGGTTTCCGCCATCCAACTATGGCTACACCTTC.

The gene calls are TRBV11-2 and TRBJ2-1; D gene ambiguous. V gave up 8 bases and J gave up 4 bases, with 6 bases separating them. The germline V gene has CDR1 SGHAT and CDR2 FQNNGV. The CDR3 has 11 residues. The DNA of the CDR3 is TGTGCCAGCCGCGATTACAATGAGCAGTTCTTC. Residues: CASRDYNEQFF.

Only one count was recorded for this clone. The gene calls are TRBV18 and TRBJ2-1, with 13 bases that match TRBD2. Germline assignment: CDR1 KGHSH and CDR2 LQKENI. There are 14 residues in the CDR3. V was pared by 3 bases and J by 11 bases, with 4 bases of the junction left unmatched. For the CDR3, the DNA is TGTGCCAGCTCACCGGGACTAGCGGGGCCTCAGCAGTTCTTC. Translating it yields CASSPGLAGPQQFF.

The rearrangement uses TRBV5-1 and TRBJ1-5, with D perhaps TRBD1 (6 bases). The CDR3 is made up of 15 amino acids. Looked up from germline, CDR1 is SGHRS and CDR2 is YFSETQ. Trimming stripped 0 bases from V and 3 bases from J, with 10 bases between. CDR3 coding DNA: TGCGCCAGCAGCTTGGATCCAGGGGACAATCAGCCCCAGCATTTT. Translated, it gives CASSLDPGDNQPQHF.

This clone came up a few times. This sequence joins TRBV28 and TRBJ2-5; D is possibly TRBD2 (5 bases). Germline CDR1 reads MDHEN; CDR2 reads SYDVKM. This CDR3 is built from 15 residues. V lost 4 bases and J lost 5, with 17 bases in between. This CDR3 is CASSSEGRRTETQYF. CDR3 DNA: TGTGCCAGCAGTTCTGAAGGGCGGAGGACGGAGACCCAGTACTTC.

The gene calls are TRBV7-9 and TRBJ2-5; TRBD1 matches 8 bases. The J segment lost 2 bases and the V segment lost 5 bases, leaving 4 bases of the junction unmatched. The V gene's germline CDR1 is SEHNR and CDR2 FQNEAQ (reference sequence). The CDR3 has 14 residues. CDR3 bases: TGTGCCAGCAGCGGAACAGGGGGTCAAGAGACCCAGTACTTC. This codes for CASSGTGGQETQYF.

J is TRBJ1-1 and V is TRBV2; TRBD1 agrees at 7 bases. CDR3 length: 11 residues. V lost 4 bases to trimming and J lost 11 bases; unmatched junction nucleotides: 4. Germline V gene sequence: CDR1 SNHLY, CDR2 FYNNEI. The CDR3 DNA follows: TGTGCCAGCAGTGCTACAGGGGAGGCTTTCTTT. Its protein is CASSATGEAFF. Looking up the rest from reference TRBV2 and TRBJ1-1 gives the full variable domain: EPEVTQTPSHQVTQMGQEVILRCVPISNHLYFYWYRQILGQKVEFLVSFYNNEISEKSEIFDDQFSVERPDGSNFTLKIRSTKLEDSAMYFCASSATGEAFFGQGTRLTVV.

This rearrangement joins TRBV25-1 to TRBJ2-7, with TRBD1 matching over 10 bases. The CDR3 has 15 residues. Germline V gene sequence: CDR1 MGHDK, CDR2 SYGVNS. The junction had 10 bases not matched to a gene; V was cut back by 8 bases and J by 3 bases. This chain's CDR3 is CASDQPGTGDYEQYF. The DNA of the CDR3 is TGTGCCAGCGACCAACCAGGGACAGGGGACTACGAGCAGTACTTC.

The chain joins TRBV5-1 to TRBJ2-7; tentative D call: TRBD2 (5 bases). V shed 1 base and J shed 6 bases, with 17 bases lying between them. Germline V gene sequence: CDR1 SGHRS, CDR2 YFSETQ. The length of the CDR3 is 15 residues. In DNA, the CDR3 is TGCGCCAGCAGCTTGATCATGCGGGCTCTCGGCGAGCAGTACTTC. Protein: CASSLIMRALGEQYF.

The gene calls are TRBV5-5 and TRBJ2-7; 8 nucleotides line up with TRBD1. The length of the CDR3 is 16 residues. Germline trimming cut 3 bases from V and 3 bases from J; bases unmatched to any gene: 11. Germline V gene sequence: CDR1 SGHKS, CDR2 YYEKEE (reference sequence). CDR3 protein: CASSSSPDRVVYEQYF. The CDR3 DNA follows: TGTGCCAGCAGCTCTAGTCCGGACAGGGTCGTCTACGAGCAGTACTTC.

Comment on this clone: The same CDR3 is also encoded by other DNA sequences in this sample. This chain links TRBV13 with TRBJ1-1; D unclear. The germline V and J ends were trimmed by 0 bases and 1 base, with 6 bases remaining between them. Germline loops: CDR1 PRHDT, CDR2 FYEKMQ (reference sequence). CDR3 length: 14 residues. The CDR3 DNA is TGTGCCAGCAGCTTAGGCCGGAGGAACACTGAAGCTTTCTTT. This codes for CASSLGRRNTEAFF.

The chain couples TRBV2 to TRBJ1-3; D is undetermined. The V gene lost 8 bases and the J gene lost 4 bases, with 6 bases spanning the gap. The CDR3 covers 11 residues. From germline, CDR1 is SNHLY and CDR2 FYNNEI. The CDR3 region has the DNA TGTGCCAGCGGGCCCGGAAACACCATATATTTT. Protein product: CASGPGNTIYF.

This clone has only a few counts. Other nucleotide sequences in the sample specify the same CDR3. The rearrangement joins TRBV30 to TRBJ1-5; D not resolved. The CDR3 length is 13 residues. Germline-derived CDR1 and CDR2 are GTSNPN and SVGIG (reference sequence). V was shortened by 0 bases and J by 2 bases, with 5 bases between the two germline ends. CDR3: CAWSVFGNQPQHF. CDR3 in DNA: TGTGCCTGGAGTGTTTTTGGCAATCAGCCCCAGCATTTT.

This chain connects TRBV4-1 to TRBJ2-3, with TRBD2 matching 8 bases. V lost 2 bases to trimming and J lost 4 bases; unmatched junction nucleotides: 11. Germline V gene data show CDR1 as MGHRA and CDR2 as YSYEKL. The CDR3 spans 17 residues. The CDR3 spells CASSQLESGRGADTQYF. The CDR3 bases are TGCGCCAGCAGCCAACTAGAAAGTGGGCGGGGGGCAGATACGCAGTATTTT.

This clone has more than one count but fewer than ten. The chain uses TRBV7-2 and TRBJ2-1; D is ambiguous. Germline V lookup: CDR1 SGHTA, CDR2 FQGNSA. The ends were cut back, 3 bases at V and 7 bases at J, with 7 bases in the middle. The CDR3 loop spans 12 amino acids. The CDR3 sequence: CASSFVGNEQFF. CDR3 DNA sequence: TGTGCCAGCAGCTTCGTAGGGAATGAGCAGTTCTTC.

The V and J genes are TRBV27 and TRBJ1-6; D not certain. This CDR3 contains 14 residues. Germline V lookup: CDR1 MNHEY, CDR2 SMNVEV (reference sequence). Trimming removed 4 bases at V and 8 bases at J, with 12 bases between. CDR3 in amino acids: CASSSHRSDSPLHF. In nucleotides, the CDR3 is TGTGCCAGCAGTTCCCACCGTTCGGATTCACCCCTCCACTTT.

This chain links TRBV5-1 with TRBJ2-7; D perhaps matches TRBD1 (6 bases). Trimming took off 5 bases at V and 3 bases at J, with 12 bases between the two ends. The CDR3 length is 13 residues. Germline V CDR1 and CDR2: SGHRS, YFSETQ. In DNA, the CDR3 is TGCGCCAGCAGGTCCGCGGACAGCTACGAGCAGTACTTC. Its translation is CASRSADSYEQYF.

This clone was recorded a few times. V usage is TRBV7-9 and J usage is TRBJ2-5, with unresolved D. Germline CDR1 reads SEHNR; CDR2 reads FQNEAQ (reference sequence). This CDR3 region has 13 residues. V gave up 1 base and J gave up 7 bases, with 10 bases separating them. The CDR3 sequence: CASSLEDGRTQYF. The DNA of the CDR3 is TGTGCCAGCAGCTTAGAAGACGGACGGACCCAGTACTTC.

The V call is TRBV2, the J call TRBJ1-5, with a tentative D call TRBD1 (6 bases). Trimming pared 5 bases from V and 0 bases from J, leaving 8 bases between. Germline loops: CDR1 SNHLY, CDR2 FYNNEI. The length of the CDR3 is 14 residues. The DNA of the CDR3 is TGTGCCAGCAGTCACAGGGTTAGCAATCAGCCCCAGCATTTT. Its protein is CASSHRVSNQPQHF.